Each of the 18 T cell receptor beta chains below was sequenced from the same sample in a study of CD8 T cells in ankylosing spondylitis. One entry per CDR3 protein results from TCRdb running MiXCR on the 5' RACE reads. The data show over 25,000 distinct CDR3 sequences, 11% to 15% seen once. Sample: blood. All receptors come from a male donor with ankylosing spondylitis or in good health (not recorded which).

This clonotype was picked up a small number of times. This sequence joins TRBV10-3 and TRBJ2-5; D is ambiguous. The V and J ends lost 3 bases and 5 bases respectively, with 4 bases between them. Germline values: CDR1 ENHRY, CDR2 SYGVKD. This CDR3 has 11 amino acids. CDR3 bases: TGTGCCATCAGTGAAAGGGAGACCCAGTACTTC. It specifies CAISERETQYF.

This clonotype has more than one count but fewer than ten. DNA for the CDR3: TGTGCCAGCAGTGAGGGGACTAGCGGGGTCGATGAGCAGTTCTTC. Translation: CASSEGTSGVDEQFF. The V gene is TRBV6-4, the J gene TRBJ2-1; 13 nucleotides align to TRBD2. The CDR3 contains 15 residues. The junction had 4 bases not matched to a gene; V was cut back by 3 bases and J by 8 bases. The germline V gene has CDR1 MRHNA and CDR2 SNTAGT.

This clonotype was counted only a few times. The J gene is TRBJ2-6, the V gene TRBV12-5; D is unclear. The CDR3 runs to 13 residues. CDR1 LGHNT and CDR2 FRNRAP come from the germline V gene. The V gene lost 7 bases and the J gene lost 4 bases, with 8 bases spanning the gap. The CDR3 bases are TGTGCTAGTGATCCTCCCGGGGCCAACGTCCTGACTTTC. Its protein product is CASDPPGANVLTF.

The chain is built from TRBV12-3 or TRBV12-4 and TRBJ2-2; D is undetermined. CDR3 length: 14 residues. Trimming took off 2 bases at V and 4 bases at J, with 8 bases between the two ends. The CDR3 region has the DNA TGTGCCAGCAGTTTAATATCTAGCACCGGGGAGCTGTTTTTT. The encoded protein is CASSLISSTGELFF.

The V gene is TRBV27, the J gene TRBJ2-2; 7 bases are shared with TRBD2. The V segment lost 5 bases and the J segment 8 bases; nucleotides outside the gene matches: 8. Germline V gives CDR1 MNHEY, CDR2 SMNVEV (reference sequence). There are 14 residues in the CDR3. The chain's CDR3 is CASSLRPGLGELFF. DNA of the CDR3: TGTGCCAGCAGTCTTCGTCCGGGACTAGGGGAGCTGTTTTTT.

The V call is TRBV7-9, the J call TRBJ2-1, with D perhaps matching TRBD1 (6 bases). V lost 6 bases to trimming and J lost 3 bases, with 15 bases between them. Germline V gene data show CDR1 as SEHNR and CDR2 as FQNEAQ (reference sequence). CDR3 size: 15 residues. CDR3 coding DNA: TGTGCCAGCAGTAATATGGACAGAGACTACAATGAGCAGTTCTTC. As protein: CASSNMDRDYNEQFF.

By share, this clonotype counts as medium-sized. The chain recombines TRBV7-2 with TRBJ2-4; D might be TRBD1 (6 bases). The V end was cut by 3 bases, the J end by 4 bases, with 10 bases between. The CDR3 extends over 14 amino acids. Germline CDR1 reads SGHTA; CDR2 reads FQGNSA. CDR3 protein: CASSFDRIKNIQYF. DNA for the CDR3: TGTGCCAGCAGCTTTGACAGGATTAAAAACATTCAGTACTTC.

This clonotype was counted a single time. V and J are TRBV20-1 and TRBJ2-1, with 8 bases that match TRBD2. Per germline, CDR1 DFQATT and CDR2 SNEGSKA (reference sequence). J was trimmed by 3 bases and V by 1 base; bases with no gene match: 8. The CDR3 is 16 residues long. CDR3 nucleotide sequence: TGCAGTGCTAGAGGTGTAGCGGGGAGATACTACAATGAGCAGTTCTTC. Its protein product is CSARGVAGRYYNEQFF.

The chain combines TRBV3-1 with TRBJ2-3; 7 bases fit TRBD2. V shed 0 bases, J shed 1 base, and the junction held 4 bases outside the gene matches. The length of the CDR3 is 16 residues. CDR1 and CDR2 (germline): LGHDT, YNNKEL (reference sequence). The CDR3 here is CASSQDSRGGTDTQYF. The CDR3 coding sequence is TGTGCCAGCAGCCAAGATAGCCGGGGGGGCACAGATACGCAGTATTTT.

The chain combines TRBV11-2 with TRBJ2-2; D unresolved. Germline V gene sequence: CDR1 SGHAT, CDR2 FQNNGV. Trimming shortened V by 5 bases and J by 8 bases, and 12 bases separated the two germline ends. The CDR3 consists of 13 residues. The CDR3 spells CASSPPRGGELFF. Here the CDR3 DNA reads TGTGCCAGCAGCCCCCCTCGCGGTGGGGAGCTGTTTTTT.

J is TRBJ2-1 and V is TRBV3-1; weak D call: TRBD1 (5 bases). The germline V and J ends were trimmed by 2 bases and 7 bases, with 15 bases remaining between them. Germline-derived CDR1 and CDR2 are LGHDT and YNNKEL (reference sequence). This CDR3 has 15 amino acids. The DNA for the CDR3 is TGTGCCAGCAGCCAATTGTGGGGCATCGGGAATGAGCAGTTCTTC. This encodes CASSQLWGIGNEQFF.

This clonotype was seen more than once but under ten times. V usage is TRBV6-4 and J usage is TRBJ2-3; possibly TRBD1 for D (7 bases). The CDR3 is 15 residues long. The V end was cut by 0 bases, the J end by 4 bases, with 11 bases between. Germline assignment: CDR1 MRHNA and CDR2 SNTAGT. This CDR3 is CASSDSFRGADTQYF. In DNA, the CDR3 is TGTGCCAGCAGTGACTCCTTCAGGGGGGCAGATACGCAGTATTTT.

This clonotype was counted between two and nine times. V is TRBV7-6 and J is TRBJ2-1, with 7 bases that match TRBD1. CDR3 length equals 14 residues. CDR1 SGHVS and CDR2 FNYEAQ come from the germline V gene. Trimming removed 5 bases from V and 7 bases from J; junction bases left unmatched: 8. CDR3 nucleotide sequence: TGTGCCAGCAGCCTGAACCAACAGGGGAATGAGCAGTTCTTC. Encoded protein: CASSLNQQGNEQFF.

This clonotype turned up a few times. The chain is built from TRBV7-2 and TRBJ2-2, with TRBD2 identical over 13 bases. The CDR3 totals 16 residues. Per the germline V gene, CDR1 is SGHTA and CDR2 is FQGNSA. The V and J ends lost 4 bases and 7 bases, in that order; junction bases with no gene match: 6. This CDR3 reads CASSYRTSGSSGELFF. The CDR3 nucleotides are TGTGCCAGCAGCTACAGGACTAGCGGGAGTAGCGGGGAGCTGTTTTTT.

There are a few counts of this clonotype. V gene TRBV5-1 combines with J gene TRBJ2-2; D tentatively fits TRBD1 or TRBD2 (5 bases each). Germline assignment: CDR1 SGHRS and CDR2 YFSETQ. CDR3 length: 15 residues. V lost 0 bases and J lost 2, with 8 bases in between. Here the CDR3 reads CASSLAGSNTGELFF. Written as DNA, the CDR3 is TGCGCCAGCAGCTTGGCAGGGAGTAACACCGGGGAGCTGTTTTTT.

There are many counts of this clonotype. V gene TRBV6-5 combines with J gene TRBJ2-1, with D possibly TRBD1 on 5 matching bases. The CDR3 length is 18 residues. CDR1 MNHEY and CDR2 SVGAGI come from the germline V gene. Trimming removed 0 bases from V and 0 bases from J, with 15 bases in between. The CDR3 sequence: CASSYSKGVGSSYNEQFF. The DNA for the CDR3 is TGTGCCAGCAGTTACTCGAAAGGGGTCGGAAGCTCCTACAATGAGCAGTTCTTC.

The rearrangement joins TRBV7-8 to TRBJ2-3; D unclear. In germline, CDR1 is SGHVS, CDR2 FQNEAQ. This CDR3 is built from 16 residues. Trimming pared 1 base from V and 0 bases from J, leaving 11 bases between. Here the CDR3 reads CASSLVPTSSTDTQYF. Here the CDR3 DNA reads TGTGCCAGCAGCTTAGTCCCCACCTCTAGCACAGATACGCAGTATTTT. Variable domain in full (rest from reference TRBV7-8 and TRBJ2-3): GAGVSQSPRYKVAKRGQDVALRCDPISGHVSLFWYQQALGQGPEFLTYFQNEAQLDKSGLPSDRFFAERPEGSVSTLKIQRTQQEDSAVYLCASSLVPTSSTDTQYFGPGTRLTVL.

This clonotype is labeled as medium-sized (0.01 to 0.1%). V is TRBV5-6 and J is TRBJ1-4, with D unresolved. V was cut by 0 bases and J by 7 bases, with 7 bases left in between. The CDR3 runs 13 residues. The germline CDR1 and CDR2 sequences are SGHDT and YYEEEE. The CDR3 here is CASSLVLGEKLFF. DNA of the CDR3: TGTGCCAGCAGCTTGGTTTTGGGTGAAAAACTGTTTTTT. Combining the CDR3 with reference TRBV5-6 and TRBJ1-4 gives the whole variable domain DAGVTQSPTHLIKTRGQQVTLRCSPKSGHDTVSWYQQALGQGPQFIFQYYEEEERQRGNFPDRFSGHQFPNYSSELNVNALLLGDSALYLCASSLVLGEKLFFGSGTQLSVL.